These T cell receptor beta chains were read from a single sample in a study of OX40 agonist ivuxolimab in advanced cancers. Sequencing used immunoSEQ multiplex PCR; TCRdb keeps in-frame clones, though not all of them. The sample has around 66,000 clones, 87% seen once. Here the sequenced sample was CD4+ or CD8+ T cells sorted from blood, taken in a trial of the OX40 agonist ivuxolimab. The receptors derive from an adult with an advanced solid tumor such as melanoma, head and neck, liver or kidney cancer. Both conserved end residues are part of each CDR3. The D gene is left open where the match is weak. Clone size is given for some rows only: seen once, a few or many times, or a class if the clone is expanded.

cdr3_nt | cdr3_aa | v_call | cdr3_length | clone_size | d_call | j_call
TGTGCCAGCAAAGACAGAAACTACGAGCAGTACTTC | CASKDRNYEQYF | TRBV6-6 | 12 | . | . | TRBJ2-7
TGTGCCAGCAGTCCCGACAGGTCCGGTCAGCCCCAGCATTTT | CASSPDRSGQPQHF | TRBV7-2 | 14 | . | . | TRBJ1-5
TGTGCCATCAGTGAGGACAGGGGAAATTCACCCCTCCACTTT | CAISEDRGNSPLHF | TRBV10-3 | 14 | few | TRBD1 | TRBJ1-6
TGCGCCAGCAGCTCGCCGACACCGGGACAGGGCTACGAGCAGTACTTC | CASSSPTPGQGYEQYF | TRBV5-1 | 16 | . | TRBD1 | TRBJ2-7
TGTGCCAGCAGCTTAGATAGGAGTCAGCCCCAGCATTTT | CASSLDRSQPQHF | TRBV7-2 | 13 | . | . | TRBJ1-5
TGCGCCAGCAGCTTGGGGGTGACAGGGCCTCAGAGCACAGATACGCAGTATTTT | CASSLGVTGPQSTDTQYF | TRBV5-1 | 18 | . | TRBD1 | TRBJ2-3
TGTGCCAGTAGTCTTCAAGACAGGGTTGGAGGCTACACCTTC | CASSLQDRVGGYTF | TRBV19 | 14 | . | TRBD1 | TRBJ1-2
TGTGCCAGTACCGCTCTATCCGGGACAGGCACAAACTATGGCTACACCTTC | CASTALSGTGTNYGYTF | TRBV19 | 17 | few | TRBD1 | TRBJ1-2
TGTGCCAGCAGCCGTAGCGGGACAGGGTCCTACGAGCAGTACTTC | CASSRSGTGSYEQYF | TRBV7-3 | 15 | . | . | TRBJ2-7
TGTGCCAGCAGGGAACCGGGACTAGGGAACACCGGGGAGCTGTTTTTT | CASREPGLGNTGELFF | TRBV6-1 | 16 | once | TRBD2 | TRBJ2-2
TGTGCCAGCAGCTACGGATGGCGGGACAGGGGGCGCGTGGGCCCTGAAGCTTTCTTT | CASSYGWRDRGRVGPEAFF | TRBV11-2 | 19 | . | TRBD1 | TRBJ1-1
TGTGCCAGTAGTACCTCGTGGGAGAGCTCCTACGAGCAGTACTTC | CASSTSWESSYEQYF | TRBV19 | 15 | . | . | TRBJ2-7
TGTGCCTGGAGTGTAAGGCTTTTCGACTATGGCTACACCTTC | CAWSVRLFDYGYTF | TRBV30 | 14 | few | . | TRBJ1-2
TGTGCCAGCAGTGAATGGGTGATGGGGGTGGCCGGGAGGTACGAGCAGTACTTC | CASSEWVMGVAGRYEQYF | TRBV2 | 18 | . | TRBD2 | TRBJ2-7
TGTGCCAGCAGCTCAGGCAGCGAAGAGACCCAGTACTTC | CASSSGSEETQYF | TRBV6-5 | 13 | . | . | TRBJ2-5
TGTGCCTGGAAACGAGGGGCAGATACGCAGTATTTT | CAWKRGADTQYF | TRBV30 | 12 | . | . | TRBJ2-3
TGTGCCAGCTCACCCTATTCCGGGGGGGCCTCCTACGAGCAGTACTTC | CASSPYSGGASYEQYF | TRBV18 | 16 | . | TRBD2 | TRBJ2-7
TGTGCCAGTAGTATAGGTGGTCGCACAGATACGCAGTATTTT | CASSIGGRTDTQYF | TRBV19 | 14 | . | . | TRBJ2-3
TGTGCCAGCAGACGGACGGCGAGCTCCTACGAGCAGTACTTC | CASRRTASSYEQYF | TRBV6-6 | 14 | . | . | TRBJ2-7
TGTGCCAGCAGTTTGGGCCTCTGGGGCGACTACGAGCAGTACTTC | CASSLGLWGDYEQYF | TRBV27 | 15 | once | . | TRBJ2-7
TGTGCCAGCAGCTCATTGGACAGCTATGGCTACACCTTC | CASSSLDSYGYTF | TRBV7-3 | 13 | . | . | TRBJ1-2
TGTGCCAGCAGCGTACAGGGGGTCGACAATGAGCAGTTCTTC | CASSVQGVDNEQFF | TRBV9 | 14 | . | TRBD1 | TRBJ2-1
TGTGCCAGCAGCATCGCGGGCGGACACCAACTGAATGAGCAGTTCTTC | CASSIAGGHQLNEQFF | TRBV7-9 | 16 | . | . | TRBJ2-1
TGTGCCAGCTCACCAGGAAGGACAGACGGATGGATGGGTGAGCAGTTCTTC | CASSPGRTDGWMGEQFF | TRBV18 | 17 | . | . | TRBJ2-1
TGTGCCATCAGGCATGGACCGCCCGACTATGGCTACACCTTC | CAIRHGPPDYGYTF | TRBV10-3 | 14 | . | . | TRBJ1-2
TGTGCCTGGGCGAACAGGGAGAGGCAGTTCTTC | CAWANRERQFF | TRBV30 | 11 | . | . | TRBJ2-1
TGTGCCTGGGGAGAAACGGGGGGATCAGGAGGAGATACGCAGTATTTT | CAWGETGGSGGDTQYF | TRBV30 | 16 | . | TRBD2 | TRBJ2-3
TGTGCCAGGAGCCCACCTGAGGGAGGTCGCTATGGCTACACCTTC | CARSPPEGGRYGYTF | TRBV5-8 | 15 | . | . | TRBJ1-2
TGCAGCGTTGAAGATGGGACAGGGGGCCAGCATTTT | CSVEDGTGGQHF | TRBV29-1 | 12 | . | TRBD1 | TRBJ1-5
TGTGCCAGCTCCCCTACCGGGGACCGTACTGAAGCTTTCTTT | CASSPTGDRTEAFF | TRBV18 | 14 | . | . | TRBJ1-1
TGTGCCAGCAGTGAAGGAAATGTGGGAGAGACCCAGTACTTC | CASSEGNVGETQYF | TRBV6-1 | 14 | . | . | TRBJ2-5
TGTGCCAGCAGCTTAAGCGCGGGGCCTAGCACAGATACGCAGTATTTT | CASSLSAGPSTDTQYF | TRBV7-9 | 16 | . | . | TRBJ2-3
TGTGCCACCAGCGCCTATGCGGGACCAGTTGGGTACGAGCAGTACTTC | CATSAYAGPVGYEQYF | TRBV15 | 16 | . | . | TRBJ2-7
TGTGCCAGCAGCTCCGGACAGGGAACGAACACTGAAGCTTTCTTT | CASSSGQGTNTEAFF | TRBV7-3 | 15 | . | TRBD1 | TRBJ1-1
TGTGCCAGCAGTTTGGGGGGGGCCCACACTGAAGCTTTCTTT | CASSLGGAHTEAFF | TRBV27 | 14 | . | . | TRBJ1-1
TGCGCCAGCAGCTTGACACCGGACATCCAGCCCCAGCATTTT | CASSLTPDIQPQHF | TRBV5-1 | 14 | . | . | TRBJ1-5
TGTGCCAGCAGTGTAAAAACAGGGAGCACCATATATTTT | CASSVKTGSTIYF | TRBV27 | 13 | . | . | TRBJ1-3
TGTGCCAGCAGCAAAGAGACAGGCCGCTCTGGAAACACCATATATTTT | CASSKETGRSGNTIYF | TRBV21-1 | 16 | . | . | TRBJ1-3
TGTGCCAGCAGCTTTGACAGGGCGGCCACCGGGGAGCTGTTTTTT | CASSFDRAATGELFF | TRBV7-3 | 15 | . | TRBD1 | TRBJ2-2
TGTGCCATCAGTGAGCGGCTAGCGGGGGGGCGTTCCACAGATACGCAGTATTTT | CAISERLAGGRSTDTQYF | TRBV10-3 | 18 | once | TRBD2 | TRBJ2-3
TGTGCCAGCAGCGACATAGCGGGACTAGCGGGTGTAGATACGCAGTATTTT | CASSDIAGLAGVDTQYF | TRBV7-3 | 17 | . | TRBD2 | TRBJ2-3
TGTGCCAGCAGCTCCAACGGGGGGAGTCTCGCGTTCGAAGCTTTCTTT | CASSSNGGSLAFEAFF | TRBV7-9 | 16 | . | . | TRBJ1-1
TGTGCCAGCAGCCGGGGGGCCTCTGGAAACACCATATATTTT | CASSRGASGNTIYF | TRBV5-8 | 14 | . | . | TRBJ1-3
TGTGCCAGCAGTTACTCTTGGCAGGCGAACACTGAAGCTTTCTTT | CASSYSWQANTEAFF | TRBV6-5 | 15 | . | . | TRBJ1-1
TGCGCCAGCAGCTGGACAGGGACGTTTGGTGGGGAACTTGGATTT | CASSWTGTFGGELGF | TRBV5-1 | 15 | . | TRBD1 | TRBJ1-3